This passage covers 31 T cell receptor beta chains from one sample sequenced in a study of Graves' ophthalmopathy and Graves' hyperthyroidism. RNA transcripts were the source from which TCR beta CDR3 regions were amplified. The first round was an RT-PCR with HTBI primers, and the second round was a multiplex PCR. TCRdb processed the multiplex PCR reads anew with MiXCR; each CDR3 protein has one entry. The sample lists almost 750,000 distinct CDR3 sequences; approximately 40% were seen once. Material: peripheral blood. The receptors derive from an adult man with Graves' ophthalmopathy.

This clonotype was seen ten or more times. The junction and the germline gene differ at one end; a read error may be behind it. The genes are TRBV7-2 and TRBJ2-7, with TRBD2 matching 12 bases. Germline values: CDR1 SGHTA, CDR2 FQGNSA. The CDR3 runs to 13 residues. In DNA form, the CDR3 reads TGTGCCAGCAGCTCTAACCCGGGACTAGCGGGCAACTTC. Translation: CASSSNPGLAGNF. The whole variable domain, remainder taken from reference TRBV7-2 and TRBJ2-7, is GAGVSQSPSNKVTEKGKDVELRCDPISGHTALYWYRQSLGQGLEFLIYFQGNSAPDKSGLPSDRFSAERTGGSVSTLTIQRTQQEDSAVYLCASSSNPGLAGNFGPGTRLTVT.

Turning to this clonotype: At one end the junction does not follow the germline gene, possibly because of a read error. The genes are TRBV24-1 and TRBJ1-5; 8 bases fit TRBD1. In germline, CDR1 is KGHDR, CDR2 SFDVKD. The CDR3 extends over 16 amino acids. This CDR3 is CASSPLRGLGSQPQHF. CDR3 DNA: TGTGCCAGCAGTCCCCTCAGGGGGCTAGGTAGTCAGCCCCAGCATTTT.

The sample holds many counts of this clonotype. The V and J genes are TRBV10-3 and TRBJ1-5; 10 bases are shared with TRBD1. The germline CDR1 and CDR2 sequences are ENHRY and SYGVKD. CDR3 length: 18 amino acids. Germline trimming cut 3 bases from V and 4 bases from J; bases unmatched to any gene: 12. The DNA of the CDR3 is TGTGCCATCAGTGATAAGCTTTTGACGGACAGGGGGAATCAGCCCCAGCATTTT. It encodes CAISDKLLTDRGNQPQHF.

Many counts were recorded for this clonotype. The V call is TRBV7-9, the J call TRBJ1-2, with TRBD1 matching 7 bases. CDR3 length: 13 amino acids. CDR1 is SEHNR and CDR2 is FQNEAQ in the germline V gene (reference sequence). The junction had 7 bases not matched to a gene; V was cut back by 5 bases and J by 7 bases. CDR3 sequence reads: CASSPTDRAGYTF. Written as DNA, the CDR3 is TGTGCCAGCAGCCCTACCGACAGGGCTGGCTACACCTTC.

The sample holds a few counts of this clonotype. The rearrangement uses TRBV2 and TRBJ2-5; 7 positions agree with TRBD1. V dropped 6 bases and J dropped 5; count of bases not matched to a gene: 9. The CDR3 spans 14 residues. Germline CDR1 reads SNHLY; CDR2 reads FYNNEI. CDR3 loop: CASRDNRGTETQYF. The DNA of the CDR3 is TGTGCCAGCAGAGACAACAGGGGTACTGAGACCCAGTACTTC.

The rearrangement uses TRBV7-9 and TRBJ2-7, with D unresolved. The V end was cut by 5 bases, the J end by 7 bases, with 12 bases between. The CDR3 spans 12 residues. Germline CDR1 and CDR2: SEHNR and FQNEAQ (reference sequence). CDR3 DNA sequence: TGTGCCAGCAGCAGAGACGGTAGGGAGCAGTACTTC. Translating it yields CASSRDGREQYF.

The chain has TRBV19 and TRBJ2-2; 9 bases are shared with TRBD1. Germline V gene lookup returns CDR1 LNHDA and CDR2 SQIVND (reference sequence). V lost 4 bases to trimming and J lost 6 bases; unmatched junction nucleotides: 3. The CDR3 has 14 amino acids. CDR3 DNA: TGTGCCAGTAGTAGACAGGGGGACTCCGGGGAGCTGTTTTTT. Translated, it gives CASSRQGDSGELFF.

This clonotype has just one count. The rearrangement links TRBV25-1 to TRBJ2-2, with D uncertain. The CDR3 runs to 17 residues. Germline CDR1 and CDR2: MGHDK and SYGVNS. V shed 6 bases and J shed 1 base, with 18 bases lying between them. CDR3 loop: CASSQDTGRKNTGELFF. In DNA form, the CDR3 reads TGTGCCAGCAGCCAAGATACTGGGCGAAAGAACACCGGGGAGCTGTTTTTT.

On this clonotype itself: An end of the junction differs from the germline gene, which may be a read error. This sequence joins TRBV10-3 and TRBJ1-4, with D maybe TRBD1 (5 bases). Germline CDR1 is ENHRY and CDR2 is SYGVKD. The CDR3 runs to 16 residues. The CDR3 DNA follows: TGTGCCAGCAGTCTCATGCCGGGACGGGGTGTCGAAAAACTGTTTTTT. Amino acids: CASSLMPGRGVEKLFF.

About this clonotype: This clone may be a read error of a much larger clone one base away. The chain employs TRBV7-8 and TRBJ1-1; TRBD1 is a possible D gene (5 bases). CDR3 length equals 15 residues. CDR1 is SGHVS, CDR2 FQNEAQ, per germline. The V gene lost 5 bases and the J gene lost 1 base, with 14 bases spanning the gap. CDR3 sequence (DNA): TGTGCCAGCAGCCTCAAGGGACTCTCGAACACTGAAGCTTTCTTT. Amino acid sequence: CASSLKGLSNTEAFF.

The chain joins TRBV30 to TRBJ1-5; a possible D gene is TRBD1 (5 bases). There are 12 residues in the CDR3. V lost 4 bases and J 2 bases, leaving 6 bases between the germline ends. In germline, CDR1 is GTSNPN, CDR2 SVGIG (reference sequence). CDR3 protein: CAWTGGNQPQHF. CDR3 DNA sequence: TGTGCCTGGACGGGGGGCAATCAGCCCCAGCATTTT.

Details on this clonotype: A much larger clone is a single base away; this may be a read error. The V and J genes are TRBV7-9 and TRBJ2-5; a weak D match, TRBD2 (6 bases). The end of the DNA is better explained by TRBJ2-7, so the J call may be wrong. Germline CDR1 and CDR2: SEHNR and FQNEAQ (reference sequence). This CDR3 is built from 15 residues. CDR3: CASSFRGTDVYEQYF. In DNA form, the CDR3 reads TGTGCCAGCAGCTTCCGCGGGACCGATGTCTACGAGCAGTACTTC.

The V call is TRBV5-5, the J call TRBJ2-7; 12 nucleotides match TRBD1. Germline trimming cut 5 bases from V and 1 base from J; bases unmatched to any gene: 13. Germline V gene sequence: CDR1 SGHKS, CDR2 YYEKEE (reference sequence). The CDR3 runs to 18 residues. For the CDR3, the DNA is TGTGCCAGCAGAGCCAGACCGGGACAGGGGGCAGTATCCTACGAGCAGTACTTC. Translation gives CASRARPGQGAVSYEQYF.

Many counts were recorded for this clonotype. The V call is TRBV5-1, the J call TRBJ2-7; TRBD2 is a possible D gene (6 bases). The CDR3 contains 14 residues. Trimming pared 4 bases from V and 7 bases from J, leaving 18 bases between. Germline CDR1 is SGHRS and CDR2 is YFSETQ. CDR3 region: CASSPGTSSEEQYF. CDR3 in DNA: TGCGCCAGCAGCCCAGGGACTTCGTCCGAGGAGCAGTACTTC.

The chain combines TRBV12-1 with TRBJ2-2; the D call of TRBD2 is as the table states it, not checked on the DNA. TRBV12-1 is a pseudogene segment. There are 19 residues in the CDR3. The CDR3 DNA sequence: TGTGCCAGCAGCTTTGTCTTAGGCGGGAGGGGTTTCAGCACCGGGGAGCTGTTTTTT. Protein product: CASSFVLGGRGFSTGELFF.

CDR3 residues: CSVEVRGGGSGNTIYF. In DNA, the CDR3 is TGCAGCGTTGAAGTAAGAGGGGGAGGGTCTGGAAACACCATATATTTT. The J gene is TRBJ1-3, the V gene TRBV29-1, with D possibly being TRBD1 (6 bases). The CDR3 runs to 16 residues. V gave up 1 base and J gave up 1 base, with 14 bases separating them. Looked up from germline, CDR1 is SQVTM and CDR2 is ANQGSEA.

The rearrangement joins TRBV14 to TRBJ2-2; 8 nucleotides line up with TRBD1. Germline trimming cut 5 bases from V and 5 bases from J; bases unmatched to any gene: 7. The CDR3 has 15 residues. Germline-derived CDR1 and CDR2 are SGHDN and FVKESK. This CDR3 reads CASSSAGGGTGELFF. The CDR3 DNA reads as TGTGCCAGCAGCTCCGCAGGGGGCGGAACCGGGGAGCTGTTTTTT.

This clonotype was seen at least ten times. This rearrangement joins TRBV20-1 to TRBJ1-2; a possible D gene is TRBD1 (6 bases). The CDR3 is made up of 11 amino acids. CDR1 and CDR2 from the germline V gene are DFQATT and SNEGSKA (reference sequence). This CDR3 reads CRPDSGYGYTF. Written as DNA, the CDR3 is TGCAGACCGGACAGCGGCTATGGCTACACCTTC.

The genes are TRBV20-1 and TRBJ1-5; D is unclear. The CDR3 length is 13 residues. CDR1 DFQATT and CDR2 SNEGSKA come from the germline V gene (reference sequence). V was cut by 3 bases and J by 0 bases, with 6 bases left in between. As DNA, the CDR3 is TGCAGTGCTAGTCAGCTTAGCAATCAGCCCCAGCATTTT. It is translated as CSASQLSNQPQHF.

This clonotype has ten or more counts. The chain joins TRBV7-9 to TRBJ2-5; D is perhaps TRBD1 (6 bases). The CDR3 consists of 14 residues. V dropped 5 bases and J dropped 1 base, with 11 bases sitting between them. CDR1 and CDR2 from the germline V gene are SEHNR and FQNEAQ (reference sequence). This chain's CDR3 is CASSPRDTQETQYF. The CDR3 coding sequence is TGTGCCAGCAGCCCCCGGGACACCCAAGAGACCCAGTACTTC. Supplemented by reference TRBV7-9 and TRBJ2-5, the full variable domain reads DTGVSQNPRHKITKRGQNVTFRCDPISEHNRLYWYRQTLGQGPEFLTYFQNEAQLEKSRLLSDRFSAERPKGSFSTLEIQRTEQGDSAMYLCASSPRDTQETQYFGPGTRLLVL.

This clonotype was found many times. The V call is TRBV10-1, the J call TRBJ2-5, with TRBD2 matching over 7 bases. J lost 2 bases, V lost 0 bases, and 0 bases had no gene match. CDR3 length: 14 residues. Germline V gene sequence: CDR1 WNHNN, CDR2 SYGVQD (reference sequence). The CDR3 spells CASSESGGQETQYF. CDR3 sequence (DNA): TGCGCCAGCAGTGAGTCGGGGGGGCAAGAGACCCAGTACTTC.

CDR3 DNA sequence: TGTGCCAGCAGCCGAACACGGACAGGCGTTGCAACTAATGAAAAACTGTTTTTT. Translating it yields CASSRTRTGVATNEKLFF. The genes are TRBV7-2 and TRBJ1-4; 7 bases fit TRBD1. Germline CDR1 reads SGHTA; CDR2 reads FQGNSA. V lost 5 bases and J lost 0; bases outside the gene matches: 12. This CDR3 contains 18 residues.

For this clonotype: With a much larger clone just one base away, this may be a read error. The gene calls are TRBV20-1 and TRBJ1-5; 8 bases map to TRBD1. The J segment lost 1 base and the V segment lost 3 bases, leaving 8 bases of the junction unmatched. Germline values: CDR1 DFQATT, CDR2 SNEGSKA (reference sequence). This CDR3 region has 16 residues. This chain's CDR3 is CSASGAGGGSNQPQHF. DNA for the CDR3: TGCAGTGCTAGCGGTGCAGGGGGCGGGAGCAATCAGCCCCAGCATTTT.

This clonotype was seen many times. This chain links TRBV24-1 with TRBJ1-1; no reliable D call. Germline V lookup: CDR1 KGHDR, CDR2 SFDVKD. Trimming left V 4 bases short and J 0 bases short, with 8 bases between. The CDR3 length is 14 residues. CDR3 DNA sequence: TGTGCCACCAGTGAGGGTCCCATGAACACTGAAGCTTTCTTT. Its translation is CATSEGPMNTEAFF.

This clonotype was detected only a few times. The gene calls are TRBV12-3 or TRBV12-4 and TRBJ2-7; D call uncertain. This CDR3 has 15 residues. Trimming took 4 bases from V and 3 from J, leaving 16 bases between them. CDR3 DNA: TGTGCCAGCAGTTACCAAGAAAGGCGCCGCTACGAGCAGTACTTC. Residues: CASSYQERRRYEQYF.

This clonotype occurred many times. CDR3 loop: CASTTDNYNSPLHF. The CDR3 DNA is TGTGCCAGCACAACGGATAACTATAATTCACCCCTCCACTTT. The V and J genes are TRBV2 and TRBJ1-6; no definite D call. CDR1 is SNHLY and CDR2 is FYNNEI in the germline V gene. The CDR3 has 14 amino acids. Trimming left V 7 bases short and J 3 bases short, with 10 bases between.

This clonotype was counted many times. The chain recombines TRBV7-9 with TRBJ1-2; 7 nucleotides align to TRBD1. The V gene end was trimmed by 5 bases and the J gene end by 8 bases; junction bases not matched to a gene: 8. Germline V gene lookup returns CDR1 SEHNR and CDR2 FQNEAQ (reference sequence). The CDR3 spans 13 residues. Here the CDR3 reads CASSPEGDSGYTF. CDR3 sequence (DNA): TGTGCCAGCAGCCCGGAAGGGGACAGCGGCTACACCTTC.

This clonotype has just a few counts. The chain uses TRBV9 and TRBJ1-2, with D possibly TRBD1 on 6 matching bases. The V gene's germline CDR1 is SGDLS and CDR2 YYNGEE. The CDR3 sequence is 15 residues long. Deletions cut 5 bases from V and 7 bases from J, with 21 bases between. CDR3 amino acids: CASSRERWGALGYTF. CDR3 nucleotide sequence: TGTGCCAGCAGTAGGGAACGGTGGGGGGCGCTTGGCTACACCTTC.

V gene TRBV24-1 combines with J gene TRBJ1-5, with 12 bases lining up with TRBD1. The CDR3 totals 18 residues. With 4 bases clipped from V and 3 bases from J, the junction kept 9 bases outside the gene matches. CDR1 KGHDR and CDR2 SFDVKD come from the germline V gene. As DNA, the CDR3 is TGTGCCACCAGTGACCCAGGGACAGGGGGCCTAAACAATCAGCCCCAGCATTTT. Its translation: CATSDPGTGGLNNQPQHF.

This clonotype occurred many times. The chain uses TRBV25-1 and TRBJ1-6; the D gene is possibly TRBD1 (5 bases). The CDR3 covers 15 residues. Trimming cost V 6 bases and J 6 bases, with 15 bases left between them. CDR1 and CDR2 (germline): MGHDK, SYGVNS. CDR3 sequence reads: CASSFRDGVNSPLHF. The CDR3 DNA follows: TGTGCCAGCAGCTTCCGGGACGGGGTTAATTCACCCCTCCACTTT. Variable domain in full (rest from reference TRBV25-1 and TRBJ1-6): EADIYQTPRYLVIGTGKKITLECSQTMGHDKMYWYQQDPGMELHLIHYSYGVNSTEKGDLSSESTVSRIRTEHFPLTLESARPSHTSQYLCASSFRDGVNSPLHFGNGTRLTVT.

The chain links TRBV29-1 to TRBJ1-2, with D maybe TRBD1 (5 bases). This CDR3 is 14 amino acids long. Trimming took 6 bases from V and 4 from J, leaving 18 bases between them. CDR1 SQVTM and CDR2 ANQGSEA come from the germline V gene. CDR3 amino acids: CSVQVRSGAYGYTF. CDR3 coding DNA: TGCAGCGTGCAGGTCCGCTCTGGGGCCTATGGCTACACCTTC.